The entry that follows covers one T cell receptor (beta chain) sequence. Germline V lookup: CDR1 SGHRS, CDR2 YFSETQ. V lost 0 bases, J lost 3 bases, and 12 bases lay in between. There are 16 residues in the CDR3. Methods used by the authors: Nucleated cell counts were estimated from reference gene primer amplification. Profiling relied on immunoSEQ multiplex PCR, and the TCRdb table lists in-frame clones only, not all of them. V and J calls and clone size are those listed in that table; D and trimming were worked out from the DNA. The data hold about 44,000 clones, with about 86% observed a single time. The data are from a study of blood T cell repertoires in COVID-19. Whole-study context: The United States, Italy and Spain were the sources of the acute and convalescent COVID-19 samples. T cells, B-cell-depleted T cells, or PBMCs provided the cDNA or gDNA that served as material.

Sequencing used peripheral blood. The source of this sequence is a human donor in a cohort sampled during active COVID-19. The J gene is TRBJ2-2, the V gene TRBV5-1; the D gene is possibly TRBD2 (6 bases). The CDR3 region is CASSLAGGEDTGELFF. The CDR3 DNA follows: TGCGCCAGCAGCTTGGCGGGCGGGGAGGACACCGGGGAGCTGTTTTTT.